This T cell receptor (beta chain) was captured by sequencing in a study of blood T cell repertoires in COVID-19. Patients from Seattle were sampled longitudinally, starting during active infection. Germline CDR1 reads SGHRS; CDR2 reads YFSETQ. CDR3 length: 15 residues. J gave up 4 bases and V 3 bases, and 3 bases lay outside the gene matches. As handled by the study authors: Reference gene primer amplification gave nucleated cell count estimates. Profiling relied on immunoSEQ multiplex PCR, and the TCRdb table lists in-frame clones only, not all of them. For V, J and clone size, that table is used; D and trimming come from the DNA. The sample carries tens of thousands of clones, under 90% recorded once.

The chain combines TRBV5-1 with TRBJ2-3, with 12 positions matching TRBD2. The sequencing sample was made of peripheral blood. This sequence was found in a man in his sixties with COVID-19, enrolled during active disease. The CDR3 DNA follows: TGCGCCAGCAGCTCCGGGACTAGCGGGTCAGATACGCAGTATTTT. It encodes CASSSGTSGSDTQYF.